One and the same sample provided the 23 T cell receptor beta chains below, sequenced in a study of control samples from healthy donors and cancer patients. The protocol was immunoSEQ multiplex PCR, while the TCRdb copy is restricted to in-frame clones and leaves out a portion. The repertoire includes just under 75,000 clones, about 90% of them detected once, and just under 4% sits in the top ten. Sequenced input: blood. These receptors came from a woman between 45 and 60 years old in good health.

V and J are TRBV18 and TRBJ2-7; 7 nucleotides line up with TRBD1. The V segment lost 3 bases and the J segment 6 bases; nucleotides outside the gene matches: 14. The CDR3 has 16 residues. Germline CDR1 reads KGHSH; CDR2 reads LQKENI. CDR3 DNA sequence: TGTGCCAGCTCACCTATCTCGACAGGGTTTTTGAGCGAGCAGTACTTC. Its translation is CASSPISTGFLSEQYF.

A few counts support this clone. V and J are TRBV11-2 and TRBJ1-3, with D hard to call. The CDR3 has 16 amino acids. Trimming pared 4 bases from V and 2 bases from J, leaving 15 bases between. The germline gives CDR1 SGHAT, CDR2 FQNNGV. CDR3 nucleotide sequence: TGTGCCAGCAGCTCCCTCAGAACGGGAGCTGGAAACACCATATATTTT. Protein: CASSSLRTGAGNTIYF.

The chain joins TRBV29-1 to TRBJ2-1; 10 bases fit TRBD2. The CDR3 loop spans 14 amino acids. The V gene end was trimmed by 7 bases and the J gene end by 3 bases; junction bases not matched to a gene: 6. The germline gives CDR1 SQVTM, CDR2 ANQGSEA. The CDR3 DNA reads TGCAGCGCCGCTTCTAGCGGGAGCTACAATGAGCAGTTCTTC. As protein: CSAASSGSYNEQFF.

The J gene is TRBJ1-1, the V gene TRBV29-1; tentative D call: TRBD1 (5 bases). Germline V gives CDR1 SQVTM, CDR2 ANQGSEA. V was cut by 2 bases and J by 7 bases, with 17 bases left in between. This CDR3 has 14 residues. The CDR3 loop is CSVESLTQGNEAFF. CDR3 coding DNA: TGCAGCGTTGAATCCCTTACGCAGGGTAATGAAGCTTTCTTT.

V and J are TRBV25-1 and TRBJ2-1; 9 bases line up with TRBD1. Germline trimming cut 8 bases from V and 4 bases from J; bases unmatched to any gene: 6. The CDR3 length is 14 residues. CDR1 MGHDK and CDR2 SYGVNS come from the germline V gene. The CDR3 bases are TGTGCCAGCGGCGCGGACAGGGGATACAATGAGCAGTTCTTC. Its translation: CASGADRGYNEQFF.

The gene calls are TRBV3-1 (or the pseudogene TRBV3-2) and TRBJ1-1, with D hard to call. Germline CDR1 and CDR2: LGHDT and YNNKEL (reference sequence). V lost 2 bases and J lost 5, with 9 bases in between. The CDR3 is 13 residues long. Here the CDR3 DNA reads TGTGCCAGCAGCCAACGGGGAAGGACTGAAGCTTTCTTT. This codes for CASSQRGRTEAFF.

This clone has only one observation. The chain couples TRBV2 to TRBJ2-1; D remains ambiguous. The V gene's germline CDR1 is SNHLY and CDR2 FYNNEI. V lost 4 bases and J lost 2, with 9 bases in between. The length of the CDR3 is 14 residues. The CDR3 region has the DNA TGTGCCAGCAGTGTTGAGGCGGCCTACAATGAGCAGTTCTTC. This encodes CASSVEAAYNEQFF.

The chain uses TRBV13 and TRBJ1-5, with D hard to call. The V and J ends lost 0 bases and 3 bases respectively, with 6 bases between them. CDR1 PRHDT and CDR2 FYEKMQ come from the germline V gene (reference sequence). This CDR3 spans 14 amino acids. The CDR3 reads CASSLGRDNQPQHF. CDR3 in DNA: TGTGCCAGCAGCTTAGGGAGAGACAATCAGCCCCAGCATTTT.

The chain's CDR3 is CASSLPGDTEAFF. The DNA of the CDR3 is TGTGCCAGCTCCCTTCCAGGGGACACTGAAGCTTTCTTT. The chain carries TRBV25-1 and TRBJ1-1, with D possibly TRBD1 on 6 matching bases. With 8 bases removed from V and 3 bases from J, the gap between germline ends came to 13 bases. The CDR3 spans 13 residues. Germline assignment: CDR1 MGHDK and CDR2 SYGVNS.

The chain carries TRBV19 and TRBJ1-3; D is possibly TRBD1 (6 bases). CDR1 is LNHDA, CDR2 SQIVND, per germline (reference sequence). This CDR3 has 17 residues. The ends were cut back, 2 bases at V and 0 bases at J, with 14 bases in the middle. CDR3 protein: CASSISTGASSGNTIYF. CDR3 in DNA: TGTGCCAGTAGTATATCGACAGGTGCCTCCTCTGGAAACACCATATATTTT. Full variable domain (outside the CDR3, taken from reference TRBV19 and TRBJ1-3): DGGITQSPKYLFRKEGQNVTLSCEQNLNHDAMYWYRQDPGQGLRLIYYSQIVNDFQKGDIAEGYSVSREKKESFPLTVTSAQKNPTAFYLCASSISTGASSGNTIYFGEGSWLTVV.

V usage is TRBV3-1 (or the pseudogene TRBV3-2) and J usage is TRBJ1-6; D ambiguous. Germline CDR1 is LGHDT and CDR2 is YNNKEL (reference sequence). V was clipped by 2 bases and J by 11 bases, with 10 bases between them. The CDR3 extends over 13 amino acids. DNA for the CDR3: TGTGCCAGCAGCCAATTGTGGAGAACACCCCTCCACTTT. Its protein product is CASSQLWRTPLHF.

The chain joins TRBV11-2 to TRBJ2-5; D unresolved. The CDR3 extends over 12 amino acids. Trimming cost V 4 bases and J 7 bases, with 10 bases left between them. CDR1 is SGHAT, CDR2 FQNNGV, per germline. CDR3 sequence (DNA): TGTGCCAGCAGCTCGTACCTCCGGACCCAGTACTTC. Its protein product is CASSSYLRTQYF. The variable domain in full, with the rest retrieved from reference TRBV11-2 and TRBJ2-5, is EAGVAQSPRYKIIEKRQSVAFWCNPISGHATLYWYQQILGQGPKLLIQFQNNGVVDDSQLPKDRFSAERLKGVDSTLKIQPAKLEDSAVYLCASSSYLRTQYFGPGTRLLVL.

V usage is TRBV5-1 and J usage is TRBJ2-2; weak D call: TRBD2 (6 bases). The CDR3 totals 15 residues. Trimming pared 5 bases from V and 4 bases from J, leaving 15 bases between. CDR1 and CDR2 from the germline V gene are SGHRS and YFSETQ. This CDR3 is CASRLGGDSTGELFF. The CDR3 DNA reads TGCGCCAGCAGGCTGGGGGGAGATAGCACCGGGGAGCTGTTTTTT.

The chain has TRBV27 and TRBJ1-2, with D maybe TRBD1 (6 bases). The CDR3 is 15 residues long. Germline loops: CDR1 MNHEY, CDR2 SMNVEV (reference sequence). The V and J ends lost 4 bases and 4 bases respectively, with 16 bases between them. DNA of the CDR3: TGTGCCAGCAGTTATAACAGGGAGAGGCTCTATGGCTACACCTTC. This gives the protein CASSYNRERLYGYTF.

The chain recombines TRBV4-1 with TRBJ2-7; TRBD1 agrees at 7 bases. This CDR3 region has 16 residues. The V segment lost 4 bases and the J segment 0 bases; nucleotides outside the gene matches: 9. The germline gives CDR1 MGHRA, CDR2 YSYEKL. The CDR3 sequence: CASSPGQPLGSYEQYF. The DNA of the CDR3 is TGCGCCAGCAGCCCGGGACAGCCACTCGGCTCCTACGAGCAGTACTTC.

The V call is TRBV27, the J call TRBJ2-7, with D perhaps TRBD1 (5 bases). This CDR3 is 13 amino acids long. Deletions cut 6 bases from V and 0 bases from J, with 9 bases between. Germline V gene lookup returns CDR1 MNHEY and CDR2 SMNVEV (reference sequence). CDR3 DNA sequence: TGTGCCAGCAGCGGACACCCCTCCTACGAGCAGTACTTC. This translates into CASSGHPSYEQYF.

The chain joins TRBV12-3 or TRBV12-4 to TRBJ1-1, with TRBD1 as a possible D gene (6 bases). CDR3 length: 13 amino acids. The V and J ends lost 3 bases and 7 bases respectively, with 12 bases between them. For the CDR3, the DNA is TGTGCCAGCAGTTTGGTTAGCAGGGGTGAAGCTTTCTTT. Translated, it gives CASSLVSRGEAFF.

A single count supports this clone. The chain combines TRBV7-3 with TRBJ2-1; TRBD2 might be the D (5 bases). V lost 2 bases to trimming and J lost 4 bases, with 15 bases between them. Germline V gene sequence: CDR1 SGHTA, CDR2 FQGTGA. The CDR3 consists of 16 residues. The CDR3 loop is CASSLSPGVLYNEQFF. As DNA, the CDR3 is TGTGCCAGCAGCTTATCCCCCGGGGTCCTGTACAATGAGCAGTTCTTC.

V is TRBV7-9 and J is TRBJ1-6, with unresolved D. V lost 0 bases to trimming and J lost 7 bases, with 22 bases between them. Germline CDR1 SEHNR, CDR2 FQNEAQ (reference sequence). The CDR3 has 19 amino acids. The DNA of the CDR3 is TGTGCCAGCAGCTTAGCGGTTCTTAGATATCCCAATCGAAATTCACCCCTCCACTTT. It yields the protein CASSLAVLRYPNRNSPLHF.

This rearrangement joins TRBV5-1 to TRBJ2-7; 9 nucleotides align to TRBD2. V lost 4 bases to trimming and J lost 2 bases; unmatched junction nucleotides: 7. Per germline, CDR1 SGHRS and CDR2 YFSETQ. This CDR3 spans 15 amino acids. CDR3 loop: CASSPIAGEPYEQYF. The CDR3, as DNA: TGCGCCAGCAGCCCGATAGCGGGAGAACCCTACGAGCAGTACTTC.

The V call is TRBV2, the J call TRBJ1-1, with 9 bases that match TRBD1. CDR1 and CDR2 from the germline V gene are SNHLY and FYNNEI. Trimming at V came to 8 bases and at J to 4 bases, leaving 8 bases not matched to a gene. The CDR3 loop spans 14 amino acids. The DNA for the CDR3 is TGTGCCAGCCACAGGGGGCAACGGGCCACTGAAGCTTTCTTT. It yields the protein CASHRGQRATEAFF.

This clone has only one observation. The rearrangement uses TRBV6-1 and TRBJ1-4, with D possibly being TRBD1 (5 bases). V lost 2 bases and J 8 bases, leaving 15 bases between the germline ends. The CDR3 has 15 residues. CDR1 and CDR2 from the germline V gene are MNHNS and SASEGT. Here the CDR3 reads CASSENFGAGEKLFF. CDR3 bases: TGTGCCAGCAGTGAAAATTTTGGGGCTGGGGAAAAACTGTTTTTT.

The chain combines TRBV28 with TRBJ2-2; possibly TRBD2 for D (6 bases). The length of the CDR3 is 16 residues. With 3 bases removed from V and 4 bases from J, the gap between germline ends came to 15 bases. Germline V gene lookup returns CDR1 MDHEN and CDR2 SYDVKM. The CDR3, as DNA: TGTGCCAGCAGTTTCTCCGGGACTCTTGGCACCGGGGAGCTGTTTTTT. Amino acids: CASSFSGTLGTGELFF. The variable domain in full, completed from reference TRBV28 and TRBJ2-2, reads DVKVTQSSRYLVKRTGEKVFLECVQDMDHENMFWYRQDPGLGLRLIYFSYDVKMKEKGDIPEGYSVSREKKERFSLILESASTNQTSMYLCASSFSGTLGTGELFFGEGSRLTVL.